This T cell receptor (beta chain) originates from a study of CD8+ T cells in alopecia areata. Study details: Twice a day, 5 to 10 mg of oral tofacitinib was administered to treated patients. Study-wide findings and caveats: Higher clonality than in normal scalp was seen in lesional scalp, especially alopecia totalis/universalis.

cDNA prepared by RNA extraction and subsequent reverse transcription served as the template for sequencing. TCRdb's copy holds only in-frame clones and misses some; the assay was immunoSEQ multiplex PCR. The table shows 120,000 to 150,000 clones, with 40% to 50% occurring only once. The V gene's germline CDR1 is SGHRS and CDR2 YFSETQ. The V and J ends lost 3 bases and 4 bases, in that order; junction bases with no gene match: 14. The CDR3 contains 17 residues. As regards this clone: Its antigen remains unknown.

The sample consisted of CD4+ T cells sorted from blood. The gene calls are TRBV5-1 and TRBJ2-5, with TRBD2 matching over 8 bases. The receptor comes from a human donor with alopecia areata. CDR3 DNA: TGCGCCAGCAGCTCGACTTCCATAGCGGGAAGGAGAGAGACCCAGTACTTC. Protein product: CASSSTSIAGRRETQYF.